This record looks at one T cell receptor (beta chain) sequence and its context. Original handling: Amplification from reference gene primers served as the basis for estimated nucleated cell counts. The method was immunoSEQ multiplex PCR; TCRdb's version includes in-frame clones alone and lacks a portion of them. The V and J calls and clone size were taken over from that table, and D and trimming were inferred from the DNA. The sample contains 100,000 to 150,000 clones, around nine tenths of which appear only once. The data originate from a study of blood T cell repertoires in COVID-19. For the study at large: The origin of the acute and convalescent COVID-19 samples was the United States, Italy and Spain. Nucleic acid was either cDNA or gDNA, and it came from T cells, B-cell-depleted T cells, or PBMCs.

Trimming removed 5 bases from V and 5 bases from J, with 7 bases in between. The germline V gene has CDR1 KGHSH and CDR2 LQKENI. This CDR3 comprises 11 residues. This TCR was sampled from an elderly woman with acute or convalescent COVID-19. The chain joins TRBV18 to TRBJ2-7; the D is unclear. Material for sequencing was peripheral blood. The CDR3 here is CASSSRDEQYF. For the CDR3, the DNA is TGTGCCAGCTCATCAAGAGACGAGCAGTACTTC.